The next 10 T cell receptor beta chains were all read from a single sample in a study of T cell responses to AZD1222 COVID-19 vaccine. Using immunoSEQ multiplex PCR, the repertoire was profiled, and TCRdb retains in-frame clones only, with some absent. The table has 98,000 or so clones, approximately 90% seen once. Sequencing used peripheral blood, obtained on day 0 of MenACWY control vaccination. These receptors originate from an adult in good health.

The V call is TRBV10-2, the J call TRBJ1-2; 11 nucleotides match TRBD1. The CDR3 has 16 residues. The V gene's germline CDR1 is WSHSY and CDR2 SAAADI. The V gene end was trimmed by 4 bases and the J gene end by 3 bases; junction bases not matched to a gene: 7. CDR3 residues: CASSASGTGGYYGYTF. The CDR3 DNA sequence: TGCGCCAGCAGTGCCTCCGGGACAGGGGGTTACTATGGCTACACCTTC.

V gene TRBV29-1 combines with J gene TRBJ1-3; D ambiguous. Germline CDR1 and CDR2: SQVTM and ANQGSEA. There are 15 residues in the CDR3. V lost 3 bases to trimming and J lost 4 bases, with 16 bases between them. The DNA for the CDR3 is TGCAGCGTTGATCGTCACGGGGTATCAGGAAACACCATATATTTT. This encodes CSVDRHGVSGNTIYF.

This chain's CDR3 is CASSLASRAQYF. The CDR3 DNA sequence: TGTGCCAGCAGTCTAGCCTCACGGGCCCAGTACTTC. The chain carries TRBV7-9 and TRBJ2-5; D is perhaps TRBD2 (5 bases). CDR3 length equals 12 residues. Germline V gene data show CDR1 as SEHNR and CDR2 as FQNEAQ (reference sequence). V was clipped by 6 bases and J by 9 bases, with 14 bases between them.

This clone has only one observation. Additional DNA sequences in this sample encode the identical CDR3. The chain couples TRBV6-5 to TRBJ2-6; either TRBD1 or TRBD2 may fit D (5 bases each). V was trimmed by 6 bases and J by 4 bases, leaving 13 bases between them. This CDR3 is built from 15 residues. Germline loops: CDR1 MNHEY, CDR2 SVGAGI. Here the CDR3 reads CASRVGRGGANVLTF. CDR3 nucleotides: TGTGCCAGCAGGGTCGGTCGGGGCGGGGCCAACGTCCTGACTTTC.

The chain employs TRBV20-1 and TRBJ1-1, with no clear D. Germline CDR1 reads DFQATT; CDR2 reads SNEGSKA (reference sequence). The CDR3 contains 11 residues. The CDR3 region has the DNA TGCAGCACATGGCAGAACACTGAAGCTTTCTTT. Encoded protein: CSTWQNTEAFF.

This chain connects TRBV29-1 to TRBJ2-1; possible D gene TRBD1, 6 bases. The CDR3 consists of 14 residues. Germline V gene data show CDR1 as SQVTM and CDR2 as ANQGSEA. DNA of the CDR3: TGCAGTTCCCATCGAACAGGGCTGTACAATGAGCAGTTCTTC. This sequence encodes CSSHRTGLYNEQFF.

The chain recombines TRBV11-3 with TRBJ1-4, with D unresolved. This CDR3 contains 14 residues. V was shortened by 1 base and J by 5 bases, with 8 bases between the two germline ends. The germline CDR1 and CDR2 sequences are SGHNT and YENEEA. The CDR3 nucleotides are TGTGCCAGCAGCTTAGGGGGAATCAATGAAAAACTGTTTTTT. Translating gives CASSLGGINEKLFF. Full variable domain (rest looked up from reference TRBV11-3 and TRBJ1-4): EAGVVQSPRYKIIEKKQPVAFWCNPISGHNTLYWYLQNLGQGPELLIRYENEEAVDDSQLPKDRFSAERLKGVDSTLKIQPAELGDSAVYLCASSLGGINEKLFFGSGTQLSVL.

V gene TRBV28 combines with J gene TRBJ1-2, with D hard to call. This CDR3 contains 12 residues. V was cut by 10 bases and J by 5 bases, with 14 bases left in between. Germline CDR1 MDHEN, CDR2 SYDVKM. The CDR3 DNA sequence: TGTGCCACTACAGACATAACTTATGGCTACACCTTC. It specifies CATTDITYGYTF.

The rearrangement joins TRBV19 to TRBJ2-1; 10 nucleotides agree with TRBD1. Germline CDR1 reads LNHDA; CDR2 reads SQIVND (reference sequence). J lost 7 bases, V lost 6 bases, and 3 bases had no gene match. This CDR3 is 13 amino acids long. The CDR3 here is CASRRQGANEQFF. The CDR3 coding sequence is TGTGCCAGTAGGAGACAGGGGGCTAATGAGCAGTTCTTC.

The rearrangement joins TRBV29-1 to TRBJ1-2, with a possible D match to TRBD1 (6 bases). The length of the CDR3 is 13 residues. V dropped 6 bases and J dropped 0 bases, with 11 bases sitting between them. Per the germline V gene, CDR1 is SQVTM and CDR2 is ANQGSEA. CDR3 loop: CSVETGANYGYTF. CDR3 coding DNA: TGCAGCGTGGAGACAGGAGCTAACTATGGCTACACCTTC.